A selection of T cell receptor beta chains follows, all from one sample in a study of blood T cell repertoires in COVID-19. Only in-frame clones appear in the TCRdb table, and some are missing; sequencing was by immunoSEQ multiplex PCR. Among about 68,000 clones listed, roughly 87% were seen once. Sequences were obtained from peripheral blood. The receptors derive from a man in his forties or fifties with active COVID-19. CDR3s include the opening cysteine and the closing phenylalanine or tryptophan. D genes are given only for firm matches. Clone size is given for some rows only: seen once, a few or many times, or a class if the clone is expanded.

v_gene	abundance	d_gene	j_gene	CDR3aa	CDR3nt
TRBV7-2	.	.	TRBJ2-1	CASSFWQYNEQFF	TGTGCCAGCAGCTTCTGGCAGTACAATGAGCAGTTCTTC
TRBV14	.	.	TRBJ1-3	CASSRKSGKGNTIYF	TGTGCCAGCAGCCGAAAATCAGGGAAGGGAAACACCATATATTTT
TRBV7-6	.	TRBD2	TRBJ2-1	CASSLAGGGFYNEQFF	TGTGCCAGCAGCTTAGCTGGCGGGGGATTCTACAATGAGCAGTTCTTC
TRBV12-3/TRBV12-4	.	.	TRBJ1-1	CASRIQDLAEAFF	TGTGCCAGCAGGATACAGGATTTAGCTGAAGCTTTCTTT
TRBV7-3	once	TRBD2	TRBJ2-5	CASSLGASGGSWYQETQYF	TGTGCCAGCAGCTTAGGGGCTAGCGGGGGGAGTTGGTACCAAGAGACCCAGTACTTC
TRBV2	.	TRBD2	TRBJ2-7	CASSGTSGYSYEQYF	TGTGCCAGCAGTGGGACTAGCGGTTACTCCTACGAGCAGTACTTC
TRBV2	.	.	TRBJ1-1	CASSAYRGSNTEAFF	TGTGCCAGCAGTGCTTACCGGGGGTCGAACACTGAAGCTTTCTTT
TRBV29-1	.	.	TRBJ2-7	CSVLQGTHEQYF	TGCAGCGTTCTACAGGGCACCCACGAGCAGTACTTC
TRBV3-1/TRBV3-2	.	TRBD1	TRBJ1-2	CASSHRPGTGENYGYTF	TGTGCCAGCAGCCATCGTCCCGGGACAGGGGAGAACTATGGCTACACCTTC
TRBV2	.	TRBD2	TRBJ2-5	CATRPGLAGAVPKETQYF	TGTGCCACCCGACCGGGACTAGCGGGGGCCGTGCCCAAAGAGACCCAGTACTTC
TRBV12-5	.	.	TRBJ2-3	CASGLVQGFDTQYF	TGTGCTAGTGGTTTGGTACAGGGTTTCGATACGCAGTATTTT
TRBV9	.	.	TRBJ1-4	CASSVKGLFNEKLFF	TGTGCCAGCAGCGTAAAAGGACTGTTTAATGAAAAACTGTTTTTT
TRBV5-1	.	TRBD1	TRBJ1-2	CASSLGWTGGYTF	TGCGCCAGCAGCTTGGGGTGGACAGGAGGCTACACCTTC
TRBV5-1	once	.	TRBJ2-7	CASSLGLVGDTSQYF	TGCGCCAGCAGCTTGGGTTTAGTGGGAGACACCTCCCAGTACTTC
TRBV27	once	TRBD1	TRBJ1-2	CASSWQGDYGYTF	TGTGCCAGCAGTTGGCAGGGGGACTATGGCTACACCTTC
TRBV29-1	.	.	TRBJ1-2	CSVRSGVYGYTF	TGCAGCGTTCGAAGCGGAGTCTATGGCTACACCTTC
TRBV7-8	.	.	TRBJ2-7	CASSLEMGLVLSSYEQYF	TGTGCCAGCAGCTTAGAAATGGGTCTAGTCCTTAGTTCCTACGAGCAGTACTTC
TRBV15	.	.	TRBJ1-1	CATTQQPNTEAFF	TGTGCCACCACTCAACAACCGAACACTGAAGCTTTCTTT
TRBV9	.	TRBD2	TRBJ2-7	CASSVSGGGTYEQYF	TGTGCCAGCAGCGTAAGCGGGGGGGGTACCTACGAGCAGTACTTC
TRBV7-2	once	.	TRBJ2-5	CASSLTTGTGETQYF	TGTGCCAGCAGCTTAACTACAGGAACGGGAGAGACCCAGTACTTC
TRBV6-6	.	TRBD1	TRBJ1-1	CASSYRTGGFTEAFF	TGTGCCAGCAGTTACAGGACAGGGGGCTTCACTGAAGCTTTCTTT
TRBV4-1	.	.	TRBJ2-1	CASSQRTLGGEQFF	TGCGCCAGCAGCCAACGTACCTTGGGGGGTGAGCAGTTCTTC
TRBV7-9	.	TRBD2	TRBJ2-3	CASSLGVLAGERVADTQYF	TGTGCCAGCAGCTTAGGGGTTCTAGCGGGGGAAAGGGTCGCAGATACGCAGTATTTT
TRBV4-1	.	.	TRBJ2-1	CASSQPARALGNEQFF	TGCGCCAGCAGCCAACCAGCGAGGGCCCTGGGCAATGAGCAGTTCTTC
TRBV5-1	once	TRBD1	TRBJ1-1	CASSLTGEWTEAFF	TGCGCCAGCAGCTTGACAGGGGAGTGGACTGAAGCTTTCTTT
TRBV7-2	.	.	TRBJ1-1	CASRRGGRDTEAFF	TGTGCCAGCAGGAGGGGGGGCCGGGACACTGAAGCTTTCTTT
TRBV4-1	.	TRBD2	TRBJ2-1	CASSRTPAGTTNNEQFF	TGCGCCAGCAGCCGGACACCAGCTGGGACTACAAACAATGAGCAGTTCTTC
TRBV12-3/TRBV12-4	.	.	TRBJ1-1	CASSFGGGGGAFF	TGTGCCAGCAGTTTCGGCGGAGGGGGGGGAGCTTTCTTT
TRBV4-3	.	TRBD1	TRBJ1-2	CASSQDWWDRDYGYTF	TGCGCCAGCAGCCAAGATTGGTGGGACAGAGACTATGGCTACACCTTC
TRBV5-6	.	.	TRBJ1-2	CASSLRPERGYGYTF	TGTGCCAGCAGCCTTCGTCCGGAGCGAGGCTATGGCTACACCTTC